The source of this TCR beta chain is a study of cytomegalovirus exposure and HLA in healthy donors. Notes on the study in general: Links to common viral pathogens appeared, in a later analysis, for several of the most significant clusters. When analyzed later, a missense DCLRE1C variant was found to be linked to TCR beta V- and J-gene trimming. Earlier results showed most TCR beta V segments being productive about 87% or about 30% of the time.

The PCR ran on 60 Vbeta and 13 Jbeta primers. As originally analysed: Roughly 10 million shared chains were among approximately 80 million unique TCR beta chains counted in a later analysis. Libraries were prepared by immunoSEQ multiplex PCR; TCRdb keeps only in-frame clonotypes and omits some of them. V and J calls and clone size follow that table, whereas D and trimming were derived from the DNA. The profile shows around 140,000 clones, roughly three quarters of them singletons. About this clone itself: Its antigen is unknown.

The sample consisted of PBMCs. The TCR was taken from a female donor in good health and CMV-seronegative.

CDR3 sequence: CSVEHPGTAGTYEQYF. Here the CDR3 DNA reads TGCAGCGTTGAGCACCCCGGGACAGCTGGGACCTACGAGCAGTACTTC. The chain is built from TRBV29-1 and TRBJ2-5, with 7 bases identical to TRBD1. The end of the DNA fits TRBJ2-7 better, so the J call may be wrong. The length of the CDR3 is 16 residues. Per the germline V gene, CDR1 is SQVTM and CDR2 is ANQGSEA.